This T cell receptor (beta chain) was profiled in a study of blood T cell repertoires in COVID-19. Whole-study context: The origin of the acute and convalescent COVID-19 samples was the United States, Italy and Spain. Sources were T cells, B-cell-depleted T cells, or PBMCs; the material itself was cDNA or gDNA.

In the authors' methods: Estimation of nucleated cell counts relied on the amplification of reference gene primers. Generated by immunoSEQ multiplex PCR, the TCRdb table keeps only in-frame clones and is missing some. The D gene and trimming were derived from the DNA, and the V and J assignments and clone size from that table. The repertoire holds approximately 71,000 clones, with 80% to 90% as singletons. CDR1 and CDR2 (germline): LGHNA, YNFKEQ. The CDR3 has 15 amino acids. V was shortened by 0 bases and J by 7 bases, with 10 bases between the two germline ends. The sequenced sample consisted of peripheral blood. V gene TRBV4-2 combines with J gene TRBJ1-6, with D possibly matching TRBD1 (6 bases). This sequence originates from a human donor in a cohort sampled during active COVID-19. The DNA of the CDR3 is TGTGCCAGCAGCCAAGATTCACAGGGAAATTCACCCCTCCACTTT. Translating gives CASSQDSQGNSPLHF.